This is a list of T cell receptor beta chains from one sample in a study of technical replicates of blood from four donors. Repertoires were generated with immunoSEQ multiplex PCR, while TCRdb's copy carries only in-frame clones and drops some. The sample gives 65,000 to 80,000 clones, under 99% of which show up once; approximately 0.2% is in the top ten. The specimen was T cells isolated from PBMCs. These receptor sequences come from a human donor in good health. The CDR3 runs from the conserved cysteine through the conserved F or W. Each record gives: CDR3 length, V gene, J gene, clone size, D gene, CDR3 DNA, CDR3 protein. A D gene is named only where the DNA matches it firmly. Not all rows give a size; the values are once, few, many and, for expanded clones, a class.

cdr3_length: 15; v_call: TRBV5-6; j_call: TRBJ2-1; clone_size: .; d_call: .; cdr3_nt: TGTGCCAGCAGCTTGGTAGAAGAGGCCTACAATGAGCAGTTCTTC; cdr3_aa: CASSLVEEAYNEQFF
cdr3_length: 12; v_call: TRBV7-8; j_call: TRBJ2-1; clone_size: .; d_call: .; cdr3_nt: TGTGCCAGCGGCAAAGTCCGAAATGAGCAGTTCTTC; cdr3_aa: CASGKVRNEQFF
cdr3_length: 18; v_call: TRBV27; j_call: TRBJ2-7; clone_size: .; d_call: .; cdr3_nt: TGTGCCAGCAGTTTAATGGGTGACTACCCATTAACCTCCTACGAGCAGTACTTC; cdr3_aa: CASSLMGDYPLTSYEQYF
cdr3_length: 15; v_call: TRBV5-1; j_call: TRBJ2-7; clone_size: .; d_call: .; cdr3_nt: TGCGCCAGCAGCAGTTACCACAAAACCAACTACGAGCAGTACTTC; cdr3_aa: CASSSYHKTNYEQYF
cdr3_length: 17; v_call: TRBV14; j_call: TRBJ2-3; clone_size: .; d_call: TRBD2; cdr3_nt: TGTGCCAGCAGCCAAGATAGAGCGGGAGGGCCTGCAGATACGCAGTATTTT; cdr3_aa: CASSQDRAGGPADTQYF
cdr3_length: 14; v_call: TRBV4-1; j_call: TRBJ2-7; clone_size: .; d_call: .; cdr3_nt: TGCGCCAGCAGCCTCCGGGATCAAATCTACGAGCAGTACTTC; cdr3_aa: CASSLRDQIYEQYF
cdr3_length: 12; v_call: TRBV4-1; j_call: TRBJ2-7; clone_size: .; d_call: .; cdr3_nt: TGCGCCAGCAGCCAAGGGGACTGGGGGCAGTACTTC; cdr3_aa: CASSQGDWGQYF
cdr3_length: 12; v_call: TRBV7-2; j_call: TRBJ1-1; clone_size: once; d_call: .; cdr3_nt: TGTGCCAGCAGCTATGGACACCTTGAAGCTTTCTTT; cdr3_aa: CASSYGHLEAFF
cdr3_length: 16; v_call: TRBV28; j_call: TRBJ2-1; clone_size: .; d_call: TRBD2; cdr3_nt: TGTGCCAGCGGAGTTTTGTCTAGCGGGAGCTACAATGAGCAGTTCTTC; cdr3_aa: CASGVLSSGSYNEQFF
cdr3_length: 15; v_call: TRBV4-3; j_call: TRBJ2-7; clone_size: .; d_call: TRBD2; cdr3_nt: TGCGCCAGCAGCCAAGAGACTAGCAGGGCCTACGAGCAGTACTTC; cdr3_aa: CASSQETSRAYEQYF
cdr3_length: 18; v_call: TRBV11-3; j_call: TRBJ2-7; clone_size: .; d_call: TRBD2; cdr3_nt: TGTGCCAGCAGCTTAGAAAGGGGAGGTAGCGGGCCTTCCTACGAGCAGTACTTC; cdr3_aa: CASSLERGGSGPSYEQYF
cdr3_length: 16; v_call: TRBV10-3; j_call: TRBJ2-5; clone_size: .; d_call: TRBD2; cdr3_nt: TGTGCCACCCAAAACCCAGCGGGAGGGCTTGAGGAGACCCAGTACTTC; cdr3_aa: CATQNPAGGLEETQYF
cdr3_length: 13; v_call: TRBV30; j_call: TRBJ2-3; clone_size: .; d_call: .; cdr3_nt: TGTGCCTGGAAACTAGGGCCTGAAGGGACGCAGTATTTT; cdr3_aa: CAWKLGPEGTQYF
cdr3_length: 14; v_call: TRBV2; j_call: TRBJ2-5; clone_size: .; d_call: TRBD2; cdr3_nt: TGTGCCAGCGGGGAAACAATAGCGGGAGAGACCCAGTACTTC; cdr3_aa: CASGETIAGETQYF
cdr3_length: 15; v_call: TRBV7-3; j_call: TRBJ2-7; clone_size: few; d_call: TRBD2; cdr3_nt: TGTGCCAGCAGCATCTCTAGCGGCCTTGTCTACGAGCAGTACTTC; cdr3_aa: CASSISSGLVYEQYF
cdr3_length: 15; v_call: TRBV5-8; j_call: TRBJ1-5; clone_size: .; d_call: TRBD1; cdr3_nt: TGTGCCAGCAGCTTCGGGACAGGAGTCAATCAGCCCCAGCATTTT; cdr3_aa: CASSFGTGVNQPQHF
cdr3_length: 16; v_call: TRBV7-3; j_call: TRBJ2-3; clone_size: .; d_call: .; cdr3_nt: TGTGCCAGCAGCCGGACGAGGACGGGAATCACAGATACGCAGTATTTT; cdr3_aa: CASSRTRTGITDTQYF
cdr3_length: 13; v_call: TRBV5-1; j_call: TRBJ1-4; clone_size: once; d_call: .; cdr3_nt: TGCGCCAGCAGCTTGGAGAGCGGTGAAAAACTGTTTTTT; cdr3_aa: CASSLESGEKLFF
cdr3_length: 15; v_call: TRBV7-7; j_call: TRBJ2-7; clone_size: .; d_call: TRBD1; cdr3_nt: TGTGCTAGCAGCTTAGAAACAGGGGCGGTGTACGAGCAGTACTTC; cdr3_aa: CASSLETGAVYEQYF
cdr3_length: 14; v_call: TRBV27; j_call: TRBJ2-5; clone_size: .; d_call: .; cdr3_nt: TGTGCCAGCAGTTTTCCAGGGCGGAGAGAGACCCAGTACTTC; cdr3_aa: CASSFPGRRETQYF
cdr3_length: 11; v_call: TRBV5-6; j_call: TRBJ2-5; clone_size: .; d_call: .; cdr3_nt: TGTGCCAGCAGCGTTAGAGAGACCCAGTACTTC; cdr3_aa: CASSVRETQYF
cdr3_length: 16; v_call: TRBV6-5; j_call: TRBJ2-4; clone_size: .; d_call: .; cdr3_nt: TGTGCCAGCAGTTACTCCACCCTCGGAGCCAAAAACATTCAGTACTTC; cdr3_aa: CASSYSTLGAKNIQYF
cdr3_length: 14; v_call: TRBV21-1; j_call: TRBJ1-4; clone_size: .; d_call: .; cdr3_nt: TGTGCCAGCAGCAAAGCTGCGGGTTCTGAAAAACTGTTTTTT; cdr3_aa: CASSKAAGSEKLFF
cdr3_length: 15; v_call: TRBV10-3; j_call: TRBJ2-3; clone_size: once; d_call: TRBD2; cdr3_nt: TGTGCCATCAGTGCTAGCGGGAGAAGCACAGATACGCAGTATTTT; cdr3_aa: CAISASGRSTDTQYF
cdr3_length: 15; v_call: TRBV4-1; j_call: TRBJ1-1; clone_size: .; d_call: TRBD1; cdr3_nt: TGCGCCAGCAGCCAGAAGACAGGGGGAAACACTGAAGCTTTCTTT; cdr3_aa: CASSQKTGGNTEAFF
cdr3_length: 14; v_call: TRBV4-1; j_call: TRBJ1-1; clone_size: .; d_call: .; cdr3_nt: TGCGCCAGCAGCCAAGATACGGGAAACACTGAAGCTTTCTTT; cdr3_aa: CASSQDTGNTEAFF
cdr3_length: 14; v_call: TRBV14; j_call: TRBJ2-3; clone_size: .; d_call: .; cdr3_nt: TGTGCCAGCAGCACAGGAATTTCGACAGATACGCAGTATTTT; cdr3_aa: CASSTGISTDTQYF
cdr3_length: 12; v_call: TRBV28; j_call: TRBJ2-7; clone_size: .; d_call: .; cdr3_nt: TGTGCCAGCAGTTTAACTAGCTACGAGCAGTACTTC; cdr3_aa: CASSLTSYEQYF
cdr3_length: 15; v_call: TRBV5-4; j_call: TRBJ2-1; clone_size: once; d_call: .; cdr3_nt: TGTGCCAGCACCCAGGGACTCATTCGAAACAATGAGCAGTTCTTC; cdr3_aa: CASTQGLIRNNEQFF
cdr3_length: 16; v_call: TRBV25-1; j_call: TRBJ1-3; clone_size: .; d_call: .; cdr3_nt: TGTGCCAGCAGTTTTACAGGACCAAGCTCTGGAAACACCATATATTTT; cdr3_aa: CASSFTGPSSGNTIYF
cdr3_length: 16; v_call: TRBV7-9; j_call: TRBJ2-3; clone_size: once; d_call: .; cdr3_nt: TGTGCCAGCAGCTTAGGAAGACAGCCGGTCTTGGATACGCAGTATTTT; cdr3_aa: CASSLGRQPVLDTQYF
cdr3_length: 16; v_call: TRBV7-9; j_call: TRBJ2-5; clone_size: .; d_call: TRBD2; cdr3_nt: TGTGCCAGCAGTCAAGGTAGCGGGAGGTTCTTAGAGACCCAGTACTTC; cdr3_aa: CASSQGSGRFLETQYF
cdr3_length: 17; v_call: TRBV30; j_call: TRBJ2-3; clone_size: .; d_call: .; cdr3_nt: TGTGCCTGGAGTTTCCGACCCGGACTCAAGCCGGGAGATACGCAGTATTTT; cdr3_aa: CAWSFRPGLKPGDTQYF
cdr3_length: 15; v_call: TRBV5-1; j_call: TRBJ2-1; clone_size: .; d_call: .; cdr3_nt: TGCGCCAGCAGCTTGGCGCGCAGGTTATACAATGAGCAGTTCTTC; cdr3_aa: CASSLARRLYNEQFF
cdr3_length: 17; v_call: TRBV25-1; j_call: TRBJ1-2; clone_size: .; d_call: TRBD1; cdr3_nt: TGTGCCAGCAGTGCAGCGCCGGGACAGGGTAGTGCGTATGGCTACACCTTC; cdr3_aa: CASSAAPGQGSAYGYTF
cdr3_length: 15; v_call: TRBV7-3; j_call: TRBJ2-7; clone_size: .; d_call: TRBD1; cdr3_nt: TGTGCCAGCAGCCGACGCTCGACAGGGTCGGGCGAGCAGTACTTC; cdr3_aa: CASSRRSTGSGEQYF
cdr3_length: 17; v_call: TRBV11-3; j_call: TRBJ2-7; clone_size: .; d_call: TRBD2; cdr3_nt: TGTGCCAGCAGCTTAGACTCCGGAACTAGCGGGAATCACGAGCAGTACTTC; cdr3_aa: CASSLDSGTSGNHEQYF
cdr3_length: 14; v_call: TRBV5-1; j_call: TRBJ2-7; clone_size: .; d_call: TRBD2; cdr3_nt: TGCGCCAGCAGCGCTACTAGCGGTGCCTACGAGCAGTACTTC; cdr3_aa: CASSATSGAYEQYF
cdr3_length: 14; v_call: TRBV25-1; j_call: TRBJ2-1; clone_size: .; d_call: .; cdr3_nt: TGTGCCAGCAGTGAATGGAAGGGGCTAGATGAGCAGTTCTTC; cdr3_aa: CASSEWKGLDEQFF
cdr3_length: 13; v_call: TRBV10-3; j_call: TRBJ2-3; clone_size: .; d_call: .; cdr3_nt: TGTGCCATCAGTGATCGGAGCACAGATACGCAGTATTTT; cdr3_aa: CAISDRSTDTQYF
cdr3_length: 12; v_call: TRBV5-4; j_call: TRBJ2-1; clone_size: .; d_call: .; cdr3_nt: TGTGCCAGCAGCATTACCTACAATGAGCAGTTCTTC; cdr3_aa: CASSITYNEQFF
cdr3_length: 13; v_call: TRBV30; j_call: TRBJ1-5; clone_size: .; d_call: TRBD1; cdr3_nt: TGTGCCTGGAGTCCTCAGGGGGATCAGCCCCAGCATTTT; cdr3_aa: CAWSPQGDQPQHF
cdr3_length: 13; v_call: TRBV27; j_call: TRBJ1-1; clone_size: .; d_call: .; cdr3_nt: TGTGCCAGCAGCCTTGGGCGGGGGACTGAAGCTTTCTTT; cdr3_aa: CASSLGRGTEAFF
cdr3_length: 11; v_call: TRBV6-5; j_call: TRBJ2-3; clone_size: .; d_call: .; cdr3_nt: TGTGCCACTCGAAACGGAGATACGCAGTATTTT; cdr3_aa: CATRNGDTQYF
cdr3_length: 15; v_call: TRBV5-1; j_call: TRBJ2-7; clone_size: once; d_call: TRBD2; cdr3_nt: TGCGCCAGCAGTCAGACTAGCGGGAGTTCCTACGAGCAGTACTTC; cdr3_aa: CASSQTSGSSYEQYF
cdr3_length: 16; v_call: TRBV19; j_call: TRBJ2-2; clone_size: .; d_call: .; cdr3_nt: TGTGCCAGTAGTTCCCCAGGGCGGGGGAACACCGGGGAGCTGTTTTTT; cdr3_aa: CASSSPGRGNTGELFF